The clone carrying this T cell receptor (beta chain) has more than one count but fewer than ten. Time point given: patch test 3, about 24 weeks after DPC sensitization. Described treatment: therapeutic diphenylcyclopropenone sensitization with weekly scalp DPC. The record originates from a study of human T cells and chemical hapten exposure. Library construction involved attaching unique molecular identifiers to individual cDNA molecules, which allowed quantitative, reproducible TCR counting. From the RACE reads, TCRdb called clonotypes with MiXCR, one entry per CDR3 protein. The repertoire holds 100,000 to 120,000 distinct CDR3 sequences, with less than 40% as singletons. Germline CDR1 reads SGHTA; CDR2 reads FQGNSA. This CDR3 contains 16 residues. Unmatched junction bases numbered 7, after V lost 1 base and J lost 5 bases.

V and J are TRBV7-2 and TRBJ2-5, with 10 positions matching TRBD2. This specimen was whole blood, taken in connection with sensitization to the hapten diphenylcyclopropenone (DPC). The origin of this receptor is a man aged 35-49 years with alopecia areata. Some clones in this sample may be carry-over from other donors' samples. The CDR3 reads CASSLDSSGRGETQYF. DNA of the CDR3: TGTGCCAGCAGCTTAGATTCCAGCGGGAGGGGGGAGACCCAGTACTTC.